This T cell receptor beta chain appears in the sequencing data of a study of PD-L1 blockade in urothelial cancer (dated by TCRdb to between 2016 and 2019). About the investigation overall: Therapy was started in the mid-2010s for all patients, and atezolizumab 1,200 mg was administered intravenously every 3 weeks. About 90% of the roughly 29 patients were males with bladder-origin urothelial cancer, and 18 of 29 reported a prior smoking history. An ECOG performance status of 0 or 1 was recorded for the patients, and 0 to 3 prior chemotherapy regimens had been received by the patients. Blood samples were analyzed at two time points: 3 weeks after treatment start (second dose) and 6 weeks after treatment start. Blood samples gave a median of about 140,000 T cells and roughly 83,000 unique TCRs, with a median clonality of around 0.074. Somatic, immune and clinical correlates of response to PD-L1 blockade with atezolizumab in urothelial cancer were the focus of an exploratory multi-omic analysis. Pretreatment tumor samples and matched peripheral blood, collected serially before and after atezolizumab treatment, underwent TCR sequencing. Progression-free survival longer than 6 months counted as durable clinical benefit, and TCR features were additionally tested against both progression-free and overall survival. In the same patients who had TCR sequencing, pretreatment tumors also underwent whole exome sequencing and RNA sequencing. Durable clinical benefit was achieved by nine patients but not by the remaining 20. Around 30 patients had pretreatment blood TCR-seq, some 25 had at least one posttreatment blood collection, and some 25 had tumor TCR-seq. Here is what the overall study found, with its caveats: Because the sample size was small (n ≈ 27) and many exploratory analyses were performed, the results are intended to be hypothesis-generating. Greater expansion of tumor-associated TCR clones in peripheral blood 3 weeks after the start of treatment was observed in patients with durable benefit (n of about 20, p = 0.022). A pretreatment peripheral blood TCR clonality below the median was linked to improved progression-free and overall survival.

V is clipped by 3 bases and J by 3 bases, and the sequence between their germline boundaries is 12 bases long. Reading from cysteine to phenylalanine, the CDR3 counts 15 amino acids. Of the read, only the CDR3 DNA is kept; its 45 bases are in frame from base 1. The germline V gene (reference sequence) yields GTSNPN for CDR1 and SVGIG for CDR2. To estimate absolute template abundance from read counts, synthetic TCR analog templates were spiked into each PCR. The immunoSEQ assay was used to amplify TCRbeta CDR3 regions from genomic DNA with bias-controlled V and J gene primers. Rearranged TCRbeta segments were sequenced at approximately 20X coverage. As for the original processing: Sequencing errors were corrected by clustering, and CDR3s were annotated against IMGT so that V, D and J genes could be assigned. Only productive TCRbeta rearrangements were used in downstream analyses, excluding out-of-frame or stop-codon sequences. Clonality was computed as one minus Shannon entropy normalized by the log of the number of unique productive sequences. Clones differing between time points or between blood and tumor were identified using Fisher's exact test with Benjamini-Hochberg correction, with an adjusted p below 0.01 applied as the threshold. TCRdb's version of the immuneACCESS table is confined to in-frame rearrangements and falls short of the full clone set. An unresolved V gene accounts for under half of the shortfall where checked; the remainder is of unknown origin. V and J calls and clone size come straight from that table; D and trimming were deduced from the DNA. A total of approximately 110,000 clones appear in this sample, 70% to 90% of them only once. 2.4% of the sample belongs to the ten largest clones.

This clone turned up a few times. The clone's antigen remains unknown. No much larger clone is present one base from it, and per-base qualities are unavailable. A cohort of 25 to 30 patients with locally advanced or metastatic urothelial carcinoma, treated at Memorial Sloan Kettering on a trial protocol, was included. Peripheral blood mononuclear cells were collected from each patient pretreatment and during treatment, giving between 1 and 8 total time points per patient. The Qiagen DNeasy Blood extraction kit was used to purify genomic DNA from total PBMCs and tumor samples. PBMCs were collected pretreatment and during treatment, and were isolated and stored as previously described.

The sequenced sample was PBMCs, obtained around atezolizumab (anti-PD-L1) treatment. The receptor's source is a man in his fifties or sixties with urothelial cancer. The chain employs TRBV30 and TRBJ1-6; TRBD1 could be the D gene, as 6 bases match. The DNA sequence is given as TGTGCCTGGAGCAAGGACAGATACTATAATTCACCCCTCCACTTT. Its translation reads: CAWSKDRYYNSPLHF.